Each of the 8 T cell receptor beta chains below was sequenced from the same sample in a study of T-cell memory formation after mild COVID-19. TCRdb recomputed calls from the 5' RACE reads with MiXCR, one row per CDR3 protein. The sample includes about 410,000 distinct CDR3 sequences, more than 20% of them seen just once. The specimen sequenced was PBMCs or a T cell subset sorted from them (not recorded which). The receptors were sampled from an adult woman who had mild COVID-19 (a few samples of this study predate the infection). Cell type and time point are not known.

CDR3 in amino acids: CASSQVGTDNEKLFF. Written as DNA, the CDR3 is TGTGCCAGCAGCCAAGTCGGGACAGATAATGAAAAACTGTTTTTT. The chain joins TRBV11-2 to TRBJ1-4, with TRBD1 identical over 7 bases. Germline V gene data show CDR1 as SGHAT and CDR2 as FQNNGV. This CDR3 is built from 15 residues. Trimming at V came to 5 bases and at J to 4 bases, leaving 7 bases not matched to a gene.

This clonotype showed up just once. The chain carries TRBV18 and TRBJ2-7; D uncertain. CDR3 length equals 12 residues. V was trimmed by 0 bases and J by 6 bases, leaving 6 bases between them. CDR1 and CDR2 (germline): KGHSH, LQKENI. The CDR3 protein is CASSPPMGEQYF. CDR3 nucleotide sequence: TGTGCCAGCTCACCACCGATGGGCGAGCAGTACTTC.

This chain uses TRBV6-6 with TRBJ2-3; no clear D. V lost 0 bases, J lost 3 bases, and 22 bases lay in between. This CDR3 has 19 amino acids. The germline V gene has CDR1 MNHNY and CDR2 SVGAGI (reference sequence). CDR3 nucleotides: TGTGCCAGCAGTTACTCGAGGCCAGCCCAGCGCCCCGTAACAGATACGCAGTATTTT. Amino acids: CASSYSRPAQRPVTDTQYF.

The chain uses TRBV24-1 and TRBJ2-1, with 7 nucleotides matching TRBD1. After removal of 5 bases from V and 3 bases from J, the junction contained 6 bases not matched to a gene. This CDR3 spans 15 amino acids. Germline lookup yields CDR1 KGHDR and CDR2 SFDVKD. The CDR3 nucleotides are TGTGCCACCAGTGCCCGGGACAGCATCTACAATGAGCAGTTCTTC. It translates to CATSARDSIYNEQFF.

This clonotype was detected a few times. V usage is TRBV5-5 and J usage is TRBJ1-2, with 10 bases aligning to TRBD1. Germline V gene sequence: CDR1 SGHKS, CDR2 YYEKEE (reference sequence). V shed 1 base and J 3 bases; nucleotides not matched to a gene: 9. The CDR3 is 17 amino acids. Here the CDR3 DNA reads TGTGCCAGCAGCTTGTGGGGACAGGGGCGACGCGACTATGGCTACACCTTC. Translating it yields CASSLWGQGRRDYGYTF.

In its sample, this clonotype was seen a few times. The chain employs TRBV19 and TRBJ1-5; D possibly corresponds to TRBD1 (5 bases). The CDR3 has 13 amino acids. Trimming shortened V by 6 bases and J by 4 bases, and 10 bases separated the two germline ends. Germline loops: CDR1 LNHDA, CDR2 SQIVND (reference sequence). The CDR3 DNA sequence: TGTGCCAGTAGCGGGGCGAGGAATCAGCCCCAGCATTTT. Its translation is CASSGARNQPQHF.

The chain couples TRBV12-3 or TRBV12-4 to TRBJ1-1; D is possibly TRBD1 (5 bases). Trimming took 5 bases from V and 6 from J, leaving 10 bases between them. This CDR3 has 12 residues. The CDR3 DNA reads TGTGCCAGCAGTGGAAGGGGAGCTGAAGCTTTCTTT. Residues: CASSGRGAEAFF.

The chain employs TRBV3-1 and TRBJ2-7; 14 positions agree with TRBD2. CDR3 length equals 15 residues. Germline lookup yields CDR1 LGHDT and CDR2 YNNKEL (reference sequence). After removal of 3 bases from V and 7 bases from J, the junction contained 5 bases not matched to a gene. The CDR3 region has the DNA TGTGCCAGCAGCCAGGGACTAGCGGGAGTGGGAGAGCAGTACTTC. This gives the protein CASSQGLAGVGEQYF.